This T cell receptor beta chain was captured by sequencing in a study of T cells in Graves' hyperthyroidism and ophthalmopathy. Amplified TCR beta CDR3 regions derived from RNA transcripts. First-round RT-PCR targeting the TCR CDR3 was performed with the HTBI primer set. TCRdb recomputed calls from the multiplex PCR reads with MiXCR, one row per CDR3 protein. The sample records more than 500,000 distinct CDR3 sequences, about 45% being singletons. In this sample, this clonotype turned up many times. As yet, its antigen is unknown. Uncontrolled infections, other autoimmune diseases, pregnancy or lactation led to exclusion of patients. Diagnostic assessment was based on clinical symptoms, serum thyroxine and TRAb, thyroid ultrasound and orbital computed tomography. Germline CDR1 is SGHAT and CDR2 is FQDESV (reference sequence). V dropped 5 bases and J dropped 1; count of bases not matched to a gene: 4. This CDR3 contains 15 residues.

The study's findings and limits: The majority of expanded thyroid clonotypes above 0.001 also appeared in blood. Researchers report that a 13 V-J model separated ophthalmopathy from stable hyperthyroidism.

The origin of this receptor is an adult woman with Graves' disease, either hyperthyroidism or ophthalmopathy (not recorded which). The sample taken for sequencing was peripheral blood or thyroid tissue (not recorded which). J is TRBJ2-5 and V is TRBV11-1, with 10 bases aligning to TRBD2. The CDR3 bases are TGTGCCAGCAGCGCTGGACTAGCGGTCCAAGAGACCCAGTACTTC. This sequence encodes CASSAGLAVQETQYF. Based on the CDR3 plus reference TRBV11-1 and TRBJ2-5, the full variable domain is EAEVAQSPRYKITEKSQAVAFWCDPISGHATLYWYRQILGQGPELLVQFQDESVVDDSQLPKDRFSAERLKGVDSTLKIQPAELGDSAMYLCASSAGLAVQETQYFGPGTRLLVL.